The T cell receptor beta chain under discussion was sequenced for a study of OX40 agonist ivuxolimab in advanced cancers. Study outcomes and limitations: Relative to CD4+ cells, CD8+ T cells on average had more expanded clones. Doses of 0.1 to 3.0 mg/kg were accompanied by clonal expansion of CD4+ and CD8+ blood T cells by week 6.

Clones were sequenced by immunoSEQ multiplex PCR, and TCRdb holds only the in-frame ones, with some missing. This table has 60,000 to 80,000 clones, 60% to 85% appearing once. A note on this clone: Its specificity is unknown.

The germline V gene has CDR1 ENHRY and CDR2 SYGVKD. V lost 5 bases and J 6 bases, leaving 17 bases between the germline ends. CDR3 length equals 15 residues. Material: CD4+ or CD8+ T cells sorted from blood, obtained in a trial of the OX40 agonist ivuxolimab. The TCR comes from an adult with an advanced solid tumor such as melanoma, head and neck, liver or kidney cancer. The chain combines TRBV10-3 with TRBJ1-5; D perhaps matches TRBD1 (5 bases). The CDR3 spells CAISPGEGRVQPQHF. CDR3 DNA sequence: TGTGCCATCAGTCCGGGGGAGGGGCGGGTTCAGCCCCAGCATTTT.